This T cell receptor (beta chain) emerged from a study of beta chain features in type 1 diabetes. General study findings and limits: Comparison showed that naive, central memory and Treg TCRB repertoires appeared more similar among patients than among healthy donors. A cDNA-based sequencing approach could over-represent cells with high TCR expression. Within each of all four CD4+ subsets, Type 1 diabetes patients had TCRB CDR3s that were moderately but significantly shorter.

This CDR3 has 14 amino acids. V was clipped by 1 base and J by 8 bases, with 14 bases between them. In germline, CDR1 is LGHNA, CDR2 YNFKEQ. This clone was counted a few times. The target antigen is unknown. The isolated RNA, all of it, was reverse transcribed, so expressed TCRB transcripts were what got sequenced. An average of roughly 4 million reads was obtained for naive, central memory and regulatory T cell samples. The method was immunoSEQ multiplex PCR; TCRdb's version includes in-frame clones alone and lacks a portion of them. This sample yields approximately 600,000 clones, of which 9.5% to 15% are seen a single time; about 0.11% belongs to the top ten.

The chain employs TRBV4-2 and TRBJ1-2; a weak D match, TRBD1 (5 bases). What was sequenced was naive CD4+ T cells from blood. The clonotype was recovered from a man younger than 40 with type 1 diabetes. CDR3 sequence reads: CASSQAGDGNGYTF. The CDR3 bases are TGTGCCAGCAGCCAAGCCGGGGACGGGAACGGCTACACCTTC.